This TCR beta chain was sequenced during a study of cytomegalovirus exposure and HLA in healthy donors. Overall study results and limits: Available immune exposure information covered CMV serostatus only.

This CDR3 has 13 amino acids. Looked up from germline, CDR1 is MNHEY and CDR2 is SVGAGI. The V gene lost 5 bases and the J gene lost 0 bases, with 5 bases spanning the gap. A word on this clone: Its matching antigen is unknown.

Primers included in the PCR were 60 Vbeta and 13 Jbeta primers. The assay was immunoSEQ multiplex PCR, and TCRdb's table has in-frame clones only and misses some. The sample has roughly 180,000 clones; over 80% are singletons. The TCR originated in a woman in her forties or fifties in good health and CMV-seropositive. Sequenced material: PBMCs. This chain uses TRBV6-5 with TRBJ1-5; D is unresolved. The CDR3 is CASSLGSNQPQHF. In nucleotides, the CDR3 is TGTGCCAGCAGTCTAGGTAGCAATCAGCCCCAGCATTTT.